The 6 T cell receptor beta chains presented below share a single source sample, sequenced in a study of beta chain features in type 1 diabetes. Expressed TCRB transcripts got sequenced, as all isolated RNA was reverse transcribed. This table comes from immunoSEQ multiplex PCR, and its TCRdb copy is limited to in-frame clones, with some not included. The data hold 150,000 to 190,000 clones, with under 9.5% observed a single time. The sample consisted of central memory CD4+ T cells from blood. The receptor set was obtained from a young man in good health.

The rearrangement links TRBV19 to TRBJ2-6; TRBD1 is a possible D gene (5 bases). Per the germline V gene, CDR1 is LNHDA and CDR2 is SQIVND (reference sequence). This CDR3 is 14 amino acids long. V dropped 4 bases and J dropped 3 bases, with 7 bases sitting between them. CDR3 in amino acids: CASSTTVGANVLTF. The CDR3 DNA follows: TGTGCCAGTAGTACGACAGTTGGGGCCAACGTCCTGACTTTC. Filled out from reference TRBV19 and TRBJ2-6, the complete variable domain reads DGGITQSPKYLFRKEGQNVTLSCEQNLNHDAMYWYRQDPGQGLRLIYYSQIVNDFQKGDIAEGYSVSREKKESFPLTVTSAQKNPTAFYLCASSTTVGANVLTFGAGSRLTVL.

This clone was observed a few times. CDR3 DNA sequence: TGTGCCAGCAGCTCGCGAGCGGGACTAGCGGGATTCTACAATGAGCAGTTCTTC. This codes for CASSSRAGLAGFYNEQFF. This chain connects TRBV7-6 to TRBJ2-1; 13 positions agree with TRBD2. J was trimmed by 3 bases and V by 4 bases; bases with no gene match: 9. The V gene's germline CDR1 is SGHVS and CDR2 FNYEAQ. This CDR3 has 18 residues.

This clone was seen ten or more times. The chain couples TRBV5-1 to TRBJ2-6, with D possibly matching TRBD1 (6 bases). The V gene's germline CDR1 is SGHRS and CDR2 YFSETQ. V lost 1 base and J lost 2, with 10 bases in between. This CDR3 spans 16 amino acids. The CDR3: CASSLPSGAGANVLTF. The CDR3 DNA follows: TGCGCCAGCAGCTTGCCTTCAGGGGCTGGGGCCAACGTCCTGACTTTC.

This clone appeared a few times. The CDR3 here is CASATANYGYTF. DNA for the CDR3: TGTGCCAGCGCGACAGCGAACTATGGCTACACCTTC. The chain joins TRBV2 to TRBJ1-2; a weak D match, TRBD1 (5 bases). V was clipped by 8 bases and J by 2 bases, with 9 bases between them. Germline V gene sequence: CDR1 SNHLY, CDR2 FYNNEI. This CDR3 is built from 12 residues.

The V and J genes are TRBV19 and TRBJ2-4; 11 bases are shared with TRBD2. CDR1 LNHDA and CDR2 SQIVND come from the germline V gene (reference sequence). V was pared by 5 bases and J by 3 bases, with 6 bases of the junction left unmatched. This CDR3 has 16 amino acids. Here the CDR3 reads CASSLRLAGRKNIQYF. The CDR3 DNA follows: TGTGCCAGTAGTCTCAGACTAGCGGGACGCAAAAACATTCAGTACTTC.

Ten or more counts support this clone. The chain has TRBV29-1 and TRBJ2-5; 14 nucleotides align to TRBD2. This CDR3 is built from 15 residues. Germline CDR1 SQVTM, CDR2 ANQGSEA. The V segment lost 7 bases and the J segment 4 bases; nucleotides outside the gene matches: 8. CDR3 region: CSAGPGLAGAETQYF. Written as DNA, the CDR3 is TGCAGCGCGGGCCCGGGACTAGCGGGAGCAGAGACCCAGTACTTC.